The next 32 T cell receptor beta chains were all read from a single sample in a study of blood T cells in healthy people across ages. With a J-beta primer mix and a sample-barcoded 5' primer, a second PCR ran about 7 to 12 cycles. TCRdb independently ran MiXCR on the 5' RACE reads; one entry per CDR3 protein. Among hundreds of thousands of distinct CDR3 sequences listed, under 25% were seen once. Input material: blood. The receptors shown here come from a man between 65 and 85 years old in good health.

V is TRBV11-2 and J is TRBJ2-3; D unresolved. The CDR3 is 13 residues long. Between the trimmed V and J ends, which lost 5 bases and 7 bases, there was a span of 13 bases. Germline CDR1 reads SGHAT; CDR2 reads FQNNGV. This chain's CDR3 is CASSPDLQYTQYF. CDR3 coding DNA: TGTGCCAGCAGCCCGGACCTTCAGTATACGCAGTATTTT.

CDR3 sequence reads: CASSQNGCGVYEQYF. The CDR3 DNA is TGCGCCAGCAGCCAAAACGGATGCGGGGTCTACGAGCAGTACTTC. The chain carries TRBV4-3 and TRBJ2-5, with D perhaps matching TRBD2 (6 bases). The DNA end is more similar to TRBJ2-7, so the J call may be wrong. Germline values: CDR1 LGHNA, CDR2 YSLEER. The CDR3 runs 15 residues.

V gene TRBV20-1 combines with J gene TRBJ1-1, with D possibly being TRBD1 (6 bases). V lost 0 bases and J lost 4, with 12 bases in between. The germline CDR1 and CDR2 sequences are DFQATT and SNEGSKA (reference sequence). The length of the CDR3 is 14 residues. CDR3 in amino acids: CSARDRQGFTEAFF. The CDR3 coding sequence is TGCAGTGCTAGAGATCGTCAGGGGTTCACTGAAGCTTTCTTT.

The CDR3 DNA is TGTGCCAGCAGCTTACAAAGGGGAAACTACGAGCAGTACTTC. As protein: CASSLQRGNYEQYF. The V call is TRBV7-9, the J call TRBJ2-7; tentatively, D is TRBD1 (5 bases). The CDR3 covers 14 residues. V was clipped by 2 bases and J by 3 bases, with 11 bases between them. Germline CDR1 and CDR2: SEHNR and FQNEAQ (reference sequence). The full variable domain, its missing parts supplied by reference TRBV7-9 and TRBJ2-7, is DTGVSQNPRHKITKRGQNVTFRCDPISEHNRLYWYRQTLGQGPEFLTYFQNEAQLEKSRLLSDRFSAERPKGSFSTLEIQRTEQGDSAMYLCASSLQRGNYEQYFGPGTRLTVT.

This clonotype was observed at least ten times. The CDR3 is CASSYSDVPEQFF. The CDR3 DNA reads TGTGCCAGCAGTTACTCTGACGTGCCTGAGCAGTTCTTC. The chain couples TRBV6-5 to TRBJ2-1; D is undetermined. V dropped 0 bases and J dropped 9 bases, with 9 bases sitting between them. This CDR3 is 13 amino acids long. Germline-derived CDR1 and CDR2 are MNHEY and SVGAGI.

The sample holds many counts of this clonotype. This chain links TRBV5-1 with TRBJ2-3; maybe TRBD2 (6 bases). Trimming took off 9 bases at V and 3 bases at J, with 17 bases between the two ends. In germline, CDR1 is SGHRS, CDR2 YFSETQ. The CDR3 has 14 residues. The CDR3 is CATSPGEGTDTQYF. DNA of the CDR3: TGCGCCACTTCGCCGGGAGAAGGTACAGATACGCAGTATTTT. The full variable domain, with the rest looked up from reference TRBV5-1 and TRBJ2-3, is KAGVTQTPRYLIKTRGQQVTLSCSPISGHRSVSWYQQTPGQGLQFLFEYFSETQRNKGNFPGRFSGRQFSNSRSEMNVSTLELGDSALYLCATSPGEGTDTQYFGPGTRLTVL.

This chain links TRBV6-1 with TRBJ2-5, with 10 bases matching TRBD2. Germline V gene data show CDR1 as MNHNS and CDR2 as SASEGT. V lost 6 bases to trimming and J lost 0 bases; unmatched junction nucleotides: 7. This CDR3 is 16 amino acids long. The CDR3 loop is CASSPGLAANQETQYF. The DNA of the CDR3 is TGTGCCAGCAGCCCCGGACTAGCGGCTAACCAAGAGACCCAGTACTTC.

The chain joins TRBV19 to TRBJ2-5; tentative D call: TRBD1 (6 bases). Trimming took 4 bases from V and 1 from J, leaving 10 bases between them. The CDR3 runs 14 residues. Per germline, CDR1 LNHDA and CDR2 SQIVND (reference sequence). The CDR3 DNA follows: TGTGCCAGTAGTACGGACAGAAGCCAAGAGACCCAGTACTTC. It codes for CASSTDRSQETQYF.

The V gene is TRBV6-6, the J gene TRBJ2-3; tentative D call: TRBD2 (6 bases). CDR3 length: 15 residues. CDR1 is MNHNY and CDR2 is SVGAGI in the germline V gene (reference sequence). V shed 6 bases and J shed 5 bases, with 18 bases lying between them. In DNA, the CDR3 is TGTGCCAGCAGCCCCCATACGGGAGTGGGAGATACGCAGTATTTT. Its protein is CASSPHTGVGDTQYF.

This clonotype turned up a few times. The chain employs TRBV21-1 and TRBJ1-4; TRBD1 is the table's D call, not checked against the DNA. TRBV21-1 is a documented pseudogene. This CDR3 has 16 residues. CDR3 nucleotide sequence: TGTGCCAGCAAATCTCCGACAGGGAGGAGAAATGAAAAACTGTTTTTT. Translating gives CASKSPTGRRNEKLFF.

This clonotype was observed a few times. This chain connects TRBV6-1 to TRBJ1-2, with 7 bases identical to TRBD1. The V gene end was trimmed by 3 bases and the J gene end by 5 bases; junction bases not matched to a gene: 3. Germline V gives CDR1 MNHNS, CDR2 SASEGT. The CDR3 has 13 amino acids. The CDR3, as DNA: TGTGCCAGCAGTGAGCGACAGGGATATGGCTACACCTTC. This translates into CASSERQGYGYTF.

The chain uses TRBV5-1 and TRBJ2-1; maybe TRBD2 (6 bases). Germline V lookup: CDR1 SGHRS, CDR2 YFSETQ. This CDR3 has 14 amino acids. With 2 bases removed from V and 7 bases from J, the gap between germline ends came to 13 bases. CDR3 in DNA: TGCGCCAGCAGCTTTACGGGGGTCTTAAATGAGCAGTTCTTC. Protein product: CASSFTGVLNEQFF. The full variable domain, in which reference TRBV5-1 and TRBJ2-1 provide the parts outside the CDR3, is KAGVTQTPRYLIKTRGQQVTLSCSPISGHRSVSWYQQTPGQGLQFLFEYFSETQRNKGNFPGRFSGRQFSNSRSEMNVSTLELGDSALYLCASSFTGVLNEQFFGPGTRLTVL.

This clonotype was found a few times. The V and J genes are TRBV5-1 and TRBJ2-7, with a weak D call TRBD1 (6 bases). This CDR3 is 14 amino acids long. Germline V CDR1 and CDR2: SGHRS, YFSETQ. V was pared by 3 bases and J by 0 bases, with 10 bases between. CDR3 nucleotides: TGCGCCAGCAGCTCCAGGACAGTCTCCTACGAGCAGTACTTC. Its protein is CASSSRTVSYEQYF.

This clonotype was found a few times. The chain combines TRBV20-1 with TRBJ2-1; a weak D match, TRBD2 (8 bases). Germline values: CDR1 DFQATT, CDR2 SNEGSKA (reference sequence). Trimming took 6 bases from V and 7 from J, leaving 22 bases between them. This CDR3 contains 15 residues. CDR3 DNA sequence: TGCAGTGCCCCAGGGGGGTTAGCGGGGATTAATGAGCAGTTCTTC. It encodes CSAPGGLAGINEQFF.

This clonotype was seen a handful of times. This rearrangement joins TRBV11-2 to TRBJ2-3, with 9 bases aligning to TRBD2. Germline CDR1 is SGHAT and CDR2 is FQNNGV. CDR3 size: 17 residues. V lost 4 bases, J lost 0 bases, and 8 bases stayed unmatched. Here the CDR3 DNA reads TGTGCCAGCAGCTATAATACGACTAGCGGAAGCACAGATACGCAGTATTTT. Its translation: CASSYNTTSGSTDTQYF.

The rearrangement uses TRBV20-1 and TRBJ1-6, with D perhaps matching TRBD1 (5 bases). The V gene lost 0 bases and the J gene lost 9 bases, with 12 bases spanning the gap. Germline CDR1 DFQATT, CDR2 SNEGSKA (reference sequence). This CDR3 comprises 14 residues. The CDR3 DNA reads as TGCAGTGCTAGAGATCTGGGAGGGGCTTCACCCCTCCACTTT. Translating it yields CSARDLGGASPLHF.

This clonotype has more than one count but fewer than ten. DNA for the CDR3: TGTGCCAGCAGGACTAGCGGGAGGTATGAGCAGTTCTTC. Its translation: CASRTSGRYEQFF. This sequence joins TRBV27 and TRBJ2-1; TRBD2 matches 13 bases. V trimming: 6 bases; J trimming: 8 bases; junction bases outside the gene matches: 1. From germline, CDR1 is MNHEY and CDR2 SMNVEV (reference sequence). The CDR3 has 13 amino acids.

The V call is TRBV7-2, the J call TRBJ2-7; 8 nucleotides line up with TRBD2. The germline V gene encodes CDR1 SGHTA and CDR2 FQGNSA. Germline trimming cut 7 bases from V and 3 bases from J; bases unmatched to any gene: 8. The CDR3 is made up of 14 amino acids. This CDR3 reads CASTAAGLGYEQYF. The CDR3 nucleotides are TGTGCCAGCACCGCGGCGGGACTAGGCTACGAGCAGTACTTC.

This clonotype was picked up a small number of times. This rearrangement joins TRBV5-1 to TRBJ2-5; D gene ambiguous. V was trimmed by 0 bases and J by 0 bases, leaving 9 bases between them. Germline CDR1 and CDR2: SGHRS and YFSETQ. The length of the CDR3 is 15 residues. CDR3: CASSLARQNQETQYF. CDR3 DNA: TGCGCCAGCAGCTTGGCACGTCAGAACCAAGAGACCCAGTACTTC.

The genes are TRBV6-5 and TRBJ1-5; 9 nucleotides match TRBD1. The CDR3 length is 15 residues. V was clipped by 4 bases and J by 4 bases; unmatched bases: 5. Germline loops: CDR1 MNHEY, CDR2 SVGAGI. The CDR3 region is CASSLGQGQNQPQHF. CDR3 DNA sequence: TGTGCCAGCAGTTTAGGACAGGGGCAGAATCAGCCCCAGCATTTT.

This clonotype was found many times. The J gene is TRBJ2-3, the V gene TRBV11-2, with TRBD2 matching 12 bases. J gave up 2 bases and V 0 bases, and 12 bases lay outside the gene matches. Germline V lookup: CDR1 SGHAT, CDR2 FQNNGV. The CDR3 loop spans 20 amino acids. The CDR3 DNA reads as TGTGCCAGCAGCTTAGATAGGCCGCTAGCGGGAGGGCCTCTCACAGATACGCAGTATTTT. Translation: CASSLDRPLAGGPLTDTQYF.

This clonotype was detected a few times. J is TRBJ2-3 and V is TRBV20-1; the D gene is possibly TRBD1 (6 bases). V dropped 0 bases and J dropped 4 bases, with 20 bases sitting between them. From germline, CDR1 is DFQATT and CDR2 SNEGSKA (reference sequence). The CDR3 has 17 amino acids. CDR3 nucleotides: TGCAGTGCTAGAGATCGATTGAGGCAGGGGAGCGCAGATACGCAGTATTTT. As protein: CSARDRLRQGSADTQYF.

This clonotype was observed at least ten times. V usage is TRBV10-3 and J usage is TRBJ2-2; D perhaps matches TRBD2 (5 bases). This CDR3 has 14 residues. The germline V and J ends were trimmed by 11 bases and 5 bases, with 18 bases remaining between them. Looked up from germline, CDR1 is ENHRY and CDR2 is SYGVKD. The CDR3 region has the DNA TGTGCCGCCGGGGAAACCGGCGATACCGGGGAGCTGTTTTTT. Protein sequence: CAAGETGDTGELFF.

This clonotype was detected a few times. In DNA, the CDR3 is TGCGCCAGCAGCTTGAACGACGAGCAGTACTTC. Amino acids: CASSLNDEQYF. The chain recombines TRBV5-1 with TRBJ2-5; D not certain. Judging by the DNA end, TRBJ2-7 fits better; the J call may be wrong. The V gene's germline CDR1 is SGHRS and CDR2 YFSETQ. This CDR3 spans 11 amino acids.

The table lists this clonotype with a few counts. V is TRBV7-2 and J is TRBJ2-5, with D unclear. Trimming removed 1 base at V and 5 bases at J, with 11 bases between. The germline gives CDR1 SGHTA, CDR2 FQGNSA. CDR3 length equals 14 residues. The CDR3 loop is CASSLVLPGETQYF. The CDR3 bases are TGTGCCAGCAGCTTAGTTCTTCCCGGGGAGACCCAGTACTTC.

This clonotype turned up a few times. The DNA for the CDR3 is TGTGCCAGCAGCTTACTAGCGGGGACTGGGAATGAGCAGTTCTTC. Translated, it gives CASSLLAGTGNEQFF. This rearrangement joins TRBV7-9 to TRBJ2-1, with TRBD2 matching over 9 bases. The CDR3 has 15 residues. Germline loops: CDR1 SEHNR, CDR2 FQNEAQ (reference sequence). J lost 7 bases, V lost 2 bases, and 6 bases had no gene match.

The chain recombines TRBV5-1 with TRBJ2-5, with D maybe TRBD2 (6 bases). The germline V gene encodes CDR1 SGHRS and CDR2 YFSETQ. This CDR3 is 14 amino acids long. This CDR3 reads CATGSIGGGETQYF. The CDR3, as DNA: TGCGCGACGGGATCTATCGGGGGAGGAGAGACCCAGTACTTC.

This clonotype was observed many times. V and J are TRBV29-1 and TRBJ1-4; the D is unclear. From germline, CDR1 is SQVTM and CDR2 ANQGSEA. The germline V and J ends were trimmed by 6 bases and 7 bases, with 6 bases remaining between them. The length of the CDR3 is 10 residues. CDR3 in amino acids: CSVMTEKLFF. CDR3 in DNA: TGCAGCGTGATGACTGAAAAACTGTTTTTT.

This chain uses TRBV3-1 with TRBJ1-6, with D maybe TRBD1 (5 bases). Trimming removed 1 base from V and 9 bases from J, with 7 bases in between. The CDR3 has 13 residues. The germline CDR1 and CDR2 sequences are LGHDT and YNNKEL (reference sequence). Written as DNA, the CDR3 is TGTGCCAGCAGCCAAGGAAGGGGTTCACCCCTCCACTTT. Protein product: CASSQGRGSPLHF.

On this clonotype: Given a much more abundant clone one base away, this may be a read error. This chain joins TRBV20-1 and TRBJ2-5; tentative D call: TRBD2 (6 bases). The DNA end is more similar to TRBJ2-7, so the J call may be wrong. Germline V lookup: CDR1 DFQATT, CDR2 SNEGSKA (reference sequence). The CDR3 has 15 amino acids. The CDR3 nucleotides are TGCAGTGCTAGCCTAAGGCGGGGTGACTCCTACGAGCAGTACTTC. This gives the protein CSASLRRGDSYEQYF.

The genes are TRBV28 and TRBJ2-5, with D hard to call. The germline V and J ends were trimmed by 0 bases and 6 bases, with 5 bases remaining between them. Germline V CDR1 and CDR2: MDHEN, SYDVKM. This CDR3 is 12 amino acids long. The CDR3 DNA follows: TGTGCCAGCAGTTTATGGCGGAAGACCCAGTACTTC. Protein product: CASSLWRKTQYF.

V and J are TRBV13 and TRBJ2-3; D is ambiguous. The CDR3 is 13 residues long. The germline V gene encodes CDR1 PRHDT and CDR2 FYEKMQ (reference sequence). The V and J ends lost 5 bases and 1 base respectively, with 7 bases between them. The CDR3 bases are TGTGCCAGCAGCCCCGTTCGCACAGATACGCAGTATTTT. This gives the protein CASSPVRTDTQYF.